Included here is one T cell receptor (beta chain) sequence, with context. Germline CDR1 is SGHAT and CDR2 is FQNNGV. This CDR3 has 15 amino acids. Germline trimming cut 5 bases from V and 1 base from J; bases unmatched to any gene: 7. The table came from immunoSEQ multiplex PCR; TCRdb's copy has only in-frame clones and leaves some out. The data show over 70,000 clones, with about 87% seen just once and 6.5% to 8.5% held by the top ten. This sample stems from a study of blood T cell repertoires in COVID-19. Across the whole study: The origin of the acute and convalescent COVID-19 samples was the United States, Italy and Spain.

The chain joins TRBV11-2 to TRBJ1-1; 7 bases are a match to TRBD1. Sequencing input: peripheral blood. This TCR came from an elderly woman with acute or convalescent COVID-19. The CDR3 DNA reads TGTGCCAGCAGCCCTACAGGGGAGCCGAACACTGAAGCTTTCTTT. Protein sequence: CASSPTGEPNTEAFF.